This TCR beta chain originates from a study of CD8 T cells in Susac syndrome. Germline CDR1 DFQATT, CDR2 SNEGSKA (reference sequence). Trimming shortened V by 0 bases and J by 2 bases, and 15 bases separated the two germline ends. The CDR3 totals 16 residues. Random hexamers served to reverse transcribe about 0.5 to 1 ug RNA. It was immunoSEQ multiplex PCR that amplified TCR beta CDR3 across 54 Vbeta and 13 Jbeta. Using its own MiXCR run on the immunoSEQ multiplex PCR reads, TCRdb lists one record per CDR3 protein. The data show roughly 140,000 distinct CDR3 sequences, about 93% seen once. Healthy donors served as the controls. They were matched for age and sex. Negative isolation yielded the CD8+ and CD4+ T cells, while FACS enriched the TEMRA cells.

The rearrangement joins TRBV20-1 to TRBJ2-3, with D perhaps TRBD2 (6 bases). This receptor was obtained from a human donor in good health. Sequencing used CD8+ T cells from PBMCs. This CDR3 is CSARDRASVYTDTQYF. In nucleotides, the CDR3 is TGCAGTGCTAGAGATAGGGCTAGCGTTTACACAGATACGCAGTATTTT.